This T cell receptor beta chain was retrieved from a study of T cell responses to AZD1222 COVID-19 vaccine. The protocol was immunoSEQ multiplex PCR, while the TCRdb copy is restricted to in-frame clones and leaves out a portion. The sample includes tens of thousands of clones, roughly 81% seen only once; the top ten take about 13%. A word on this clone: The antigen is not known.

The CDR3 sequence is 13 residues long. The germline CDR1 and CDR2 sequences are SGHRS and YFSETQ. Trimming left V 5 bases short and J 3 bases short, with 8 bases between. Findings and caveats of the study: Baseline seropositivity characterized only six AZD1222 recipients. Spike-specific TCR depth and breadth grew after two AZD1222 doses. Spike as a whole was targeted by vaccine-associated CD4 TCRs, dominant at 160-218 and 743-854.

This sequence originates from an adult in good health. The chain recombines TRBV5-1 with TRBJ2-2, with D uncertain. The specimen was peripheral blood, collected on day 0 of AZD1222 vaccination. DNA of the CDR3: TGCGCCAGCAGAGTGTTCGACACCGGGGAGCTGTTTTTT. Encoded protein: CASRVFDTGELFF.